The 22 T cell receptor beta chains listed next were all sequenced from one sample in a study of T cell responses to AZD1222 COVID-19 vaccine. Sequencing used immunoSEQ multiplex PCR; TCRdb keeps in-frame clones, though not all of them. This repertoire shows 120,000 or so clones, 85% to 95% found once; its top ten account for over 6.5%. The sample consisted of peripheral blood, taken on day 0 of AZD1222 vaccination. These receptors came from an adult in good health.

The CDR3 spells CAISEPIQGGEQFF. The DNA for the CDR3 is TGTGCCATCAGTGAGCCGATCCAGGGCGGAGAGCAGTTCTTC. V gene TRBV10-3 combines with J gene TRBJ2-1, with a possible D match to TRBD1 (5 bases). The CDR3 is 14 amino acids. Trimming took off 2 bases at V and 10 bases at J, with 15 bases between the two ends. Germline V CDR1 and CDR2: ENHRY, SYGVKD.

The rearrangement links TRBV5-1 to TRBJ1-4; 9 positions agree with TRBD1. The CDR3 totals 15 residues. Losses at the gene ends were 3 bases for V and 6 bases for J; bases not matched to a gene: 6. Germline V gives CDR1 SGHRS, CDR2 YFSETQ. The CDR3 loop is CASSSTGGEYEKLFF. The DNA for the CDR3 is TGCGCCAGCAGCTCCACAGGGGGCGAATATGAAAAACTGTTTTTT.

J is TRBJ1-5 and V is TRBV19; possibly TRBD1 for D (6 bases). V lost 6 bases, J lost 6 bases, and 18 bases lay in between. This CDR3 region has 15 residues. The germline V gene has CDR1 LNHDA and CDR2 SQIVND (reference sequence). The CDR3: CASSNPDRRSQPQHF. The CDR3 bases are TGTGCCAGTAGCAATCCGGACAGACGGAGTCAGCCCCAGCATTTT.

The gene calls are TRBV27 and TRBJ2-7, with D unresolved. The CDR3 has 14 amino acids. Germline loops: CDR1 MNHEY, CDR2 SMNVEV (reference sequence). V dropped 2 bases and J dropped 2 bases, with 10 bases sitting between them. In DNA form, the CDR3 reads TGTGCCAGCAGTTTAGGGCCTGATACCTACGAGCAGTACTTC. This gives the protein CASSLGPDTYEQYF.

This chain joins TRBV18 and TRBJ1-5; 8 positions match TRBD1. V trimming: 6 bases; J trimming: 6 bases; junction bases outside the gene matches: 10. The germline V gene has CDR1 KGHSH and CDR2 LQKENI. CDR3 length: 15 residues. CDR3 DNA sequence: TGTGCCAGCTCCCGACAGGGGACAGGTTTTCAGCCCCAGCATTTT. Translation: CASSRQGTGFQPQHF.

The chain employs TRBV6-1 and TRBJ2-7; D possibly corresponds to TRBD2 (6 bases). The V and J ends lost 6 bases and 5 bases respectively, with 17 bases between them. The CDR3 consists of 14 residues. Germline loops: CDR1 MNHNS, CDR2 SASEGT. The CDR3 region has the DNA TGTGCCAGCAGGCTGGGGACTGCCGAGAACGAGCAGTACTTC. Translation gives CASRLGTAENEQYF.

The J gene is TRBJ1-2, the V gene TRBV7-9, with a possible D match to TRBD1 (5 bases). Germline V gene data show CDR1 as SEHNR and CDR2 as FQNEAQ (reference sequence). This CDR3 contains 16 residues. V shed 1 base and J shed 8 bases, with 20 bases lying between them. CDR3 protein: CASSLDGWGTEGGYTF. CDR3 coding DNA: TGTGCCAGCAGCTTAGATGGATGGGGGACTGAGGGCGGCTACACCTTC.

The gene calls are TRBV10-3 and TRBJ2-7, with TRBD1 matching over 9 bases. CDR3 length: 14 amino acids. Trimming cost V 5 bases and J 2 bases; bases outside gene matches: 4. CDR1 and CDR2 from the germline V gene are ENHRY and SYGVKD. Written as DNA, the CDR3 is TGTGCCATCAGTACCGGGACAGGGCCCTACGAGCAGTACTTC. This gives the protein CAISTGTGPYEQYF.

The V gene is TRBV20-1, the J gene TRBJ2-7; D gene ambiguous. Trimming shortened V by 3 bases and J by 6 bases, and 15 bases separated the two germline ends. This CDR3 is 13 amino acids long. Germline CDR1 and CDR2: DFQATT and SNEGSKA (reference sequence). CDR3 DNA sequence: TGCAGTGCTAGTAAGGACCGGTCGGGCGAGCAGTACTTC. Protein: CSASKDRSGEQYF.

The chain is built from TRBV7-9 and TRBJ2-6; no definite D call. Deletions cut 7 bases from V and 0 bases from J, with 13 bases between. There are 16 residues in the CDR3. Germline values: CDR1 SEHNR, CDR2 FQNEAQ (reference sequence). CDR3 sequence reads: CASTPIQYSGANVLTF. CDR3 DNA sequence: TGTGCCAGCACCCCGATTCAATACTCTGGGGCCAACGTCCTGACTTTC.

CDR3 sequence: CASSQETGGAGRDFF. CDR3 sequence (DNA): TGTGCCAGCAGCCAAGAAACAGGGGGCGCGGGGAGGGATTTCTTC. The genes are TRBV3-1 (or the pseudogene TRBV3-2) and TRBJ2-1; the match to TRBD1 covers 9 bases. J was trimmed by 16 bases and V by 0 bases; bases with no gene match: 13. The CDR3 has 15 residues. CDR1 is LGHDT, CDR2 YNNKEL, per germline (reference sequence).

This chain uses TRBV9 with TRBJ2-1; 13 bases agree with TRBD2. This CDR3 comprises 15 residues. V dropped 3 bases and J dropped 8; count of bases not matched to a gene: 5. Looked up from germline, CDR1 is SGDLS and CDR2 is YYNGEE. CDR3 nucleotides: TGTGCCAGCAGCGCCGGGACTAGCGGGGCTGATGAGCAGTTCTTC. Translation gives CASSAGTSGADEQFF.

This chain links TRBV28 with TRBJ1-1; 7 nucleotides match TRBD1. CDR3 size: 12 residues. Germline V CDR1 and CDR2: MDHEN, SYDVKM. The V and J ends lost 5 bases and 7 bases, in that order; junction bases with no gene match: 4. CDR3: CASSRDRGEAFF. Written as DNA, the CDR3 is TGTGCCAGCAGTCGGGACAGAGGTGAAGCTTTCTTT.

The chain joins TRBV29-1 to TRBJ1-1; a weak D match, TRBD1 (6 bases). Germline V gives CDR1 SQVTM, CDR2 ANQGSEA. V was trimmed by 4 bases and J by 2 bases, leaving 17 bases between them. CDR3 length equals 15 residues. CDR3 sequence: CSVVGLGGGNTEAFF. The DNA of the CDR3 is TGCAGCGTTGTTGGGTTAGGAGGGGGAAACACTGAAGCTTTCTTT.

The V gene is TRBV23-1, the J gene TRBJ1-4, with D unresolved. TRBV23-1 is assigned to the ORF class and has an uncertain function. The CDR3 length is 16 residues. The V end was cut by 4 bases, the J end by 6 bases, with 18 bases between. This CDR3 reads CASSRLEVQVYEKLFF. The CDR3 DNA reads as TGCGCCAGCAGTCGCCTCGAGGTCCAGGTTTATGAAAAACTGTTTTTT.

The V call is TRBV4-1, the J call TRBJ2-1; possible D gene TRBD2, 7 bases. V was shortened by 6 bases and J by 0 bases, with 15 bases between the two germline ends. Germline V gives CDR1 MGHRA, CDR2 YSYEKL. The CDR3 is 16 amino acids. The chain's CDR3 is CASSGRGHSSYNEQFF. The CDR3 DNA reads as TGCGCCAGCAGTGGGAGGGGACATAGCTCCTACAATGAGCAGTTCTTC.

J is TRBJ2-5 and V is TRBV5-5, with D perhaps assigned TRBD1 or TRBD2 (5 bases each). V lost 2 bases, J lost 2 bases, and 10 bases lay in between. Germline V gene data show CDR1 as SGHKS and CDR2 as YYEKEE (reference sequence). The CDR3 sequence is 14 residues long. CDR3 in DNA: TGTGCCAGCAGCTTCGGGGCAGGGCAAGAGACCCAGTACTTC. Translated, it gives CASSFGAGQETQYF.

The count of this clone is one. J is TRBJ1-2 and V is TRBV7-8; D might be TRBD1 (5 bases). Trimming removed 1 base from V and 4 bases from J, with 13 bases in between. The CDR3 length is 15 residues. The germline CDR1 and CDR2 sequences are SGHVS and FQNEAQ. Written as DNA, the CDR3 is TGTGCCAGCAGCTTAGAGGGCCAGGGAGGCTATGGCTACACCTTC. It encodes CASSLEGQGGYGYTF.

The rearrangement joins TRBV7-9 to TRBJ2-2, with a possible D match to TRBD1 (6 bases). Trimming took off 5 bases at V and 6 bases at J, with 10 bases between the two ends. The CDR3 extends over 13 amino acids. Germline CDR1 and CDR2: SEHNR and FQNEAQ (reference sequence). CDR3 in amino acids: CASSLDRSGELFF. In DNA form, the CDR3 reads TGTGCCAGCAGCCTAGACAGGTCCGGGGAGCTGTTTTTT.

V and J are TRBV3-1 (or the pseudogene TRBV3-2) and TRBJ1-4, with a possible D match to TRBD1 (5 bases). This CDR3 is built from 15 residues. V was pared by 4 bases and J by 7 bases, with 16 bases between. The germline gives CDR1 LGHDT, CDR2 YNNKEL (reference sequence). Written as DNA, the CDR3 is TGTGCCAGCAGCCCTCGGACGGGGCGGGGTGAAAAACTGTTTTTT. This encodes CASSPRTGRGEKLFF.

The chain recombines TRBV5-1 with TRBJ2-5; 8 bases match TRBD2. Germline V gene data show CDR1 as SGHRS and CDR2 as YFSETQ. With 5 bases clipped from V and 4 bases from J, the junction kept 16 bases outside the gene matches. The CDR3 is 17 residues long. The CDR3 loop reads CASSSRIGRGGGETQYF. The CDR3 DNA follows: TGCGCCAGCAGTTCGCGAATAGGCCGGGGGGGCGGAGAGACCCAGTACTTC.

This chain links TRBV2 with TRBJ2-7; 7 bases align to TRBD2. Germline V CDR1 and CDR2: SNHLY, FYNNEI. The CDR3 covers 14 residues. The ends lost 4 bases at V and 2 bases at J; junction bases unmatched: 5. Here the CDR3 reads CASSAPGGPYEQYF. The CDR3 DNA is TGTGCCAGCAGTGCTCCGGGAGGACCCTACGAGCAGTACTTC.